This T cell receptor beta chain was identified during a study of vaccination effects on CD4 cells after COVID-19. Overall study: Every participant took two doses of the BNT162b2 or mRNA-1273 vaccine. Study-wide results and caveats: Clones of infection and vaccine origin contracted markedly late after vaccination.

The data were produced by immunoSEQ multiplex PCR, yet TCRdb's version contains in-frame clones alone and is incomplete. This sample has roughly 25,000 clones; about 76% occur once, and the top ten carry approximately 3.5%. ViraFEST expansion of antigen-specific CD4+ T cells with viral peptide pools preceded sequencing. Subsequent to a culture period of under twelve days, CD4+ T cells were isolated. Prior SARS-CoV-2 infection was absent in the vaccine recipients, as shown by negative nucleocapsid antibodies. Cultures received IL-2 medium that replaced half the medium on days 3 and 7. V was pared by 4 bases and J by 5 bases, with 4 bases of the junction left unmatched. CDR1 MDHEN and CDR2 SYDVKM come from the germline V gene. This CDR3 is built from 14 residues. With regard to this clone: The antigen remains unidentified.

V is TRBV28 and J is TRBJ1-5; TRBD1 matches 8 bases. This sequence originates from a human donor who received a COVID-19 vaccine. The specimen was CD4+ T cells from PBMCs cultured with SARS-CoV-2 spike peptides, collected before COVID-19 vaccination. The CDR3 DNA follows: TGTGCCAGCAGTTACCAGGGGGCCTATCAGCCCCAGCATTTT. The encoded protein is CASSYQGAYQPQHF.